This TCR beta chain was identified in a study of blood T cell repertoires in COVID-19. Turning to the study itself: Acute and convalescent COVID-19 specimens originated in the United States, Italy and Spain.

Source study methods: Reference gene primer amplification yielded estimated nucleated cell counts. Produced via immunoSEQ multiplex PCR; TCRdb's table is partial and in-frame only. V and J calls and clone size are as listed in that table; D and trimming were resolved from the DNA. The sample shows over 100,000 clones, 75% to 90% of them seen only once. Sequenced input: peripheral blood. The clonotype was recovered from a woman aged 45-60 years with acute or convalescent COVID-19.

This CDR3 is CASSFPPGDGQETQYF. In DNA form, the CDR3 reads TGCGCCAGCAGCTTCCCCCCGGGGGACGGACAAGAGACCCAGTACTTC. The chain employs TRBV5-1 and TRBJ2-5; tentative D call: TRBD2 (6 bases). Germline V gives CDR1 SGHRS, CDR2 YFSETQ. The ends were cut back, 2 bases at V and 2 bases at J, with 16 bases in the middle. This CDR3 region has 16 residues.